This entry lists 15 T cell receptor beta chains sequenced from one sample in a study of CD8 T cells in ankylosing spondylitis. TCRdb fed the 5' RACE reads into MiXCR, producing one record per CDR3 protein. The repertoire holds about 140,000 distinct CDR3 sequences, with 7% to 10% as singletons. What was sequenced was synovial fluid, either unsorted or a sorted T cell fraction (not recorded which). These receptors were taken from a male donor with ankylosing spondylitis.

About this clonotype: Just one base apart from a much larger clone, this may be a read error. V usage is TRBV5-1 and J usage is TRBJ1-5, with 7 bases fitting TRBD1. The CDR3 loop spans 15 amino acids. CDR1 and CDR2 (germline): SGHRS, YFSETQ. Germline trimming cut 6 bases from V and 3 bases from J; bases unmatched to any gene: 9. The CDR3 DNA is TGCGCCAGCACCGCCTGGACAGGTAACAATCAGCCCCAGCATTTT. Residues: CASTAWTGNNQPQHF.

To note about this clonotype: A much bigger clone sits one base away, suggesting this may be a read error. The rearrangement joins TRBV28 to TRBJ2-3; TRBD1 is a possible D gene (6 bases). The germline gives CDR1 MDHEN, CDR2 SYDVKM. CDR3 length: 14 residues. With 11 bases removed from V and 1 base from J, the gap between germline ends came to 16 bases. In nucleotides, the CDR3 is TGTGCCCGCAATGGGGGCAGGGGCACAGATACGCAGTATTTT. Residues: CARNGGRGTDTQYF. Filled out from reference TRBV28 and TRBJ2-3, the complete variable domain reads DVKVTQSSRYLVKRTGEKVFLECVQDMDHENMFWYRQDPGLGLRLIYFSYDVKMKEKGDIPEGYSVSREKKERFSLILESASTNQTSMYLCARNGGRGTDTQYFGPGTRLTVL.

This clonotype was seen ten or more times. The V call is TRBV2, the J call TRBJ2-1, with 13 bases identical to TRBD2. This CDR3 comprises 15 residues. V lost 6 bases to trimming and J lost 4 bases; unmatched junction nucleotides: 3. Germline CDR1 SNHLY, CDR2 FYNNEI. CDR3 region: CASSGLAGDYNEQFF. CDR3 in DNA: TGTGCCAGCAGCGGACTAGCGGGAGATTACAATGAGCAGTTCTTC.

A few counts support this clonotype. The rearrangement joins TRBV5-6 to TRBJ2-1; 8 bases are shared with TRBD1. V gave up 0 bases and J gave up 8 bases; unmatched junction bases: 1. From germline, CDR1 is SGHDT and CDR2 YYEEEE. There are 13 residues in the CDR3. CDR3 sequence (DNA): TGTGCCAGCAGCTTGGAGGACAGGGATGAGCAGTTCTTC. Encoded protein: CASSLEDRDEQFF.

This chain connects TRBV18 to TRBJ2-4, with D unresolved. V lost 6 bases, J lost 8 bases, and 17 bases lay in between. The CDR3 spans 14 residues. Germline V lookup: CDR1 KGHSH, CDR2 LQKENI. The CDR3 is CASSSMGYLDIQYF. The CDR3 bases are TGTGCCAGCTCCTCTATGGGCTATTTGGACATTCAGTACTTC.

This clonotype was recorded at least ten times. This chain connects TRBV5-1 to TRBJ2-3; D ambiguous. The germline CDR1 and CDR2 sequences are SGHRS and YFSETQ. This CDR3 has 13 amino acids. Trimming shortened V by 2 bases and J by 3 bases, and 7 bases separated the two germline ends. The CDR3 DNA reads TGCGCCAGCAGCTTTACTCGGACAGATACGCAGTATTTT. It encodes CASSFTRTDTQYF. Together with reference TRBV5-1 and TRBJ2-3, the CDR3 gives the full variable domain: KAGVTQTPRYLIKTRGQQVTLSCSPISGHRSVSWYQQTPGQGLQFLFEYFSETQRNKGNFPGRFSGRQFSNSRSEMNVSTLELGDSALYLCASSFTRTDTQYFGPGTRLTVL.

This clonotype was counted ten times or more. The genes are TRBV24-1 and TRBJ2-3, with D possibly being TRBD1 (6 bases). CDR1 KGHDR and CDR2 SFDVKD come from the germline V gene. V was trimmed by 6 bases and J by 1 base, leaving 16 bases between them. The CDR3 consists of 16 residues. CDR3 region: CATSHHTGKGTDTQYF. CDR3 coding DNA: TGTGCCACCAGTCACCATACAGGGAAGGGCACAGATACGCAGTATTTT.

This clonotype has ten or more counts. V and J are TRBV20-1 and TRBJ2-3; tentative D call: TRBD2 (5 bases). The CDR3 covers 13 residues. V was pared by 7 bases and J by 1 base, with 12 bases between. Per the germline V gene, CDR1 is DFQATT and CDR2 is SNEGSKA (reference sequence). The CDR3 bases are TGCAGTGTCCCGCGGGCGCGCACAGATACGCAGTATTTT. As protein: CSVPRARTDTQYF.

A remark on this clonotype: A much larger clonotype is one base distant, so this may be a read error. The chain combines TRBV28 with TRBJ2-3, with TRBD2 as a possible D gene (5 bases). In germline, CDR1 is MDHEN, CDR2 SYDVKM. The CDR3 extends over 17 amino acids. Trimming removed 2 bases from V and 3 bases from J, with 18 bases in between. The CDR3 loop reads CASSLHPGWERTDTQYF. CDR3 sequence (DNA): TGTGCCAGCAGTTTACACCCGGGCTGGGAGAGGACAGATACGCAGTATTTT.

This clonotype was seen a few times. This chain joins TRBV6-2 or TRBV6-3 and TRBJ2-5; 10 nucleotides align to TRBD2. This CDR3 spans 18 amino acids. V was pared by 2 bases and J by 2 bases, with 11 bases of the junction left unmatched. Germline V gene sequence: CDR1 MNHEY, CDR2 SVGEGT. In DNA, the CDR3 is TGTGCCAGCAGTTACCCCTCTCTAGCGGGGGCGGTGCAAGAGACCCAGTACTTC. It yields the protein CASSYPSLAGAVQETQYF.

This clonotype was detected many times. This chain uses TRBV2 with TRBJ1-2, with D unclear. The CDR3 consists of 14 residues. The V end lost 7 bases, the J end lost 6 bases, and 18 bases lay between the germline ends. Germline CDR1 and CDR2: SNHLY and FYNNEI. CDR3 loop: CASNRADLYDGYTF. DNA of the CDR3: TGTGCCAGCAACAGAGCGGACCTATACGATGGCTACACCTTC.

This clonotype was observed at least ten times. This chain joins TRBV5-1 and TRBJ2-3, with D maybe TRBD2 (6 bases). Germline CDR1 and CDR2: SGHRS and YFSETQ. The CDR3 extends over 15 amino acids. V dropped 5 bases and J dropped 0 bases, with 13 bases sitting between them. The CDR3 DNA is TGCGCCAGCAGAATCTTAGCGGATAGCACAGATACGCAGTATTTT. Protein product: CASRILADSTDTQYF. The variable domain in full, completed from reference TRBV5-1 and TRBJ2-3, reads KAGVTQTPRYLIKTRGQQVTLSCSPISGHRSVSWYQQTPGQGLQFLFEYFSETQRNKGNFPGRFSGRQFSNSRSEMNVSTLELGDSALYLCASRILADSTDTQYFGPGTRLTVL.

This clonotype was seen a handful of times. The chain has TRBV28 and TRBJ2-5, with 9 bases that match TRBD2. The CDR3 loop spans 17 amino acids. Germline assignment: CDR1 MDHEN and CDR2 SYDVKM. Trimming took 6 bases from V and 5 from J; bases not matched to a gene: 16. The DNA for the CDR3 is TGTGCCAGCAGGATTCCCCCTGGCGGGAGGGCCGGCGAGACCCAGTACTTC. It translates to CASRIPPGGRAGETQYF.

The chain links TRBV20-1 to TRBJ2-3; 8 bases are a match to TRBD2. The ends lost 6 bases at V and 2 bases at J; junction bases unmatched: 7. Germline V gives CDR1 DFQATT, CDR2 SNEGSKA (reference sequence). The CDR3 extends over 14 amino acids. The CDR3 loop is CSADPGLDTDTQYF. The CDR3 nucleotides read TGCAGTGCGGACCCGGGACTAGACACAGATACGCAGTATTTT.

The chain has TRBV6-2 or TRBV6-3 and TRBJ2-6; D gene unclear. Germline V gives CDR1 MNHEY, CDR2 SVGEGT. V was trimmed by 7 bases and J by 0 bases, leaving 13 bases between them. The CDR3 consists of 16 residues. CDR3 region: CASKSPEASGANVLTF. Here the CDR3 DNA reads TGTGCCAGCAAGAGCCCCGAGGCCTCTGGGGCCAACGTCCTGACTTTC.